The clone carrying this T cell receptor (beta chain) occurred once. Its antigen is unidentified. V lost 1 base and J 2 bases, leaving 12 bases between the germline ends. The CDR3 consists of 15 residues. Germline CDR1 MGHRA, CDR2 YSYEKL. The protocol was immunoSEQ multiplex PCR, while the TCRdb copy is restricted to in-frame clones and leaves out a portion. Among 100,000 to 150,000 clones, 87% were seen once, and the ten largest hold approximately 1.6%. The source of the sample is a study of T cell responses to AZD1222 COVID-19 vaccine. Whole-study results and caveats: Spike-specific TCR breadth and depth both grew after two AZD1222 doses.

The sequenced sample was peripheral blood, obtained on day 0 of AZD1222 vaccination. This TCR was sampled from an adult in good health. This chain joins TRBV4-1 and TRBJ2-7; D may correspond to TRBD1 or TRBD2 (5 bases each). The CDR3 reads CASSQGGGLTYEQYF. The DNA of the CDR3 is TGCGCCAGCAGCCAAGGGGGCGGGCTTACCTACGAGCAGTACTTC.